This T cell receptor (beta chain) was documented in a study of identifying expanded T cells in peripheral blood. Study-wide results and caveats: Technical replicates showed approximately 1.2 changed clones; roughly two weeks roughly 16; four weeks 19. Roughly two-week clone count variance significantly increased as total template count grew.

During the collection period, no donor immune events like infections were recorded. CDR1 and CDR2 from the germline V gene are MGHDK and SYGVNS. The CDR3 is 17 amino acids. V was pared by 1 base and J by 0 bases, with 15 bases between. Assay: immunoSEQ multiplex PCR; the TCRdb copy retains only in-frame clones and omits some. The sample has approximately 120,000 clones, about 87% seen once. With regard to this clone: Its antigen is still unknown.

The sample comprised blood. The source is a person between 18 and 75 years old in good health. V gene TRBV25-1 combines with J gene TRBJ2-5, with a tentative D call TRBD2 (6 bases). CDR3 DNA sequence: TGTGCCAGCAGTGAATCGGGCGGAGGGAGGAACCAAGAGACCCAGTACTTC. As protein: CASSESGGGRNQETQYF.